This T cell receptor (beta chain) derives from a study of metastatic and nonmetastatic thyroid tumors. Study background: Malignant thyroid and benign thyroid patients provided blood and tumor or nodule tissue whose repertoires were compared. Overall study findings and caveats: Benign nodules reportedly had significantly lower TCR beta diversity than malignant thyroid tumors in blood and tumor.

V was trimmed by 4 bases and J by 8 bases, leaving 6 bases between them. CDR3 length equals 11 residues. None of the patients had undergone any treatment ahead of thyroid surgery. TCRdb redid the clone calls on the PCR reads using MiXCR. The sample has some 38,000 clones; 19% are singletons. As for this clone: No antigen is known for it. A much bigger clone sits one base away, suggesting this may be a read error.

The source of this sequence is a female donor with papillary thyroid cancer or a benign thyroid nodule (not recorded which). Some clones in this sample may be carry-over from other donors' samples. V and J are TRBV12-3 or TRBV12-4 and TRBJ2-1; D uncertain. Input material: blood. The CDR3 is CASSSRYEQFF. The CDR3 DNA reads TGTGCCAGCAGTTCTAGATATGAGCAGTTCTTC.